This T cell receptor (beta chain) stems from a study of metastatic and nonmetastatic thyroid tumors. Study-level background: Both malignant and benign thyroid patients supplied peripheral blood and tumor or nodule tissue samples, across which the repertoires of these patients were then compared.

This clone was recorded at least ten times. Its antigen is currently unknown. Not a single patient had been given any form of treatment at any point before undergoing thyroid surgery. The germline gives CDR1 MDHEN, CDR2 SYDVKM. The CDR3 consists of 13 residues. V lost 7 bases and J lost 4; bases outside the gene matches: 7. In the study's own analysis: The study's classifier, a distant-metastasis tool for papillary thyroid cancer, was built using CDR3 differences across clinicopathological groups. Using MiXCR, TCRdb re-called clones from the PCR reads. V and J calls and clone size were set by TCRdb, not the authors. Here the sample spans about 82,000 clones, roughly an eighth being singletons. Broader study findings: For both blood and tumor, malignant thyroid tumors reportedly showed significantly higher TCR beta diversity than benign nodules did.

Sequences were obtained from tumor tissue. This clonotype was obtained from a female donor with papillary thyroid cancer or a benign thyroid nodule (not recorded which). Some clones in this sample may be carry-over from other donors' samples. The gene calls are TRBV28 and TRBJ2-7, with 7 bases that match TRBD2. CDR3: CASNPSGLYEQYF. DNA for the CDR3: TGTGCCAGCAACCCTAGCGGTTTATACGAGCAGTACTTC.